The 18 T cell receptor beta chains below were found in one sample sequenced in a study of T cells in localized non-small cell lung cancer. TCRdb's copy holds only in-frame clones and misses some; the assay was immunoSEQ multiplex PCR. The sample lists some 7,000 clones; more than 20% were seen once. Sample: lung tumor tissue, taken before any cancer treatment. These receptors all stem from a man aged 35 to 69 with stage III squamous cell lung carcinoma.

The sample holds a few counts of this clone. The chain has TRBV11-3 and TRBJ1-4; TRBD1 agrees at 8 bases. Germline lookup yields CDR1 SGHNT and CDR2 YENEEA. V lost 5 bases to trimming and J lost 4 bases; unmatched junction nucleotides: 6. The CDR3 runs to 15 residues. This chain's CDR3 is CASSRWTGINEKLFF. CDR3 DNA sequence: TGTGCCAGCAGCCGATGGACAGGGATTAATGAAAAACTGTTTTTT.

This clone was counted only a few times. V usage is TRBV4-1 and J usage is TRBJ1-2; D may be TRBD1 (5 bases). Trimming took off 1 base at V and 8 bases at J, with 11 bases between the two ends. Germline lookup yields CDR1 MGHRA and CDR2 YSYEKL. CDR3 size: 13 residues. This CDR3 reads CASSQGGKGGYTF. The DNA for the CDR3 is TGCGCCAGCAGCCAAGGGGGCAAGGGCGGCTACACCTTC.

This chain connects TRBV19 to TRBJ2-3, with a possible D match to TRBD2 (6 bases). There are 15 residues in the CDR3. The V gene lost 3 bases and the J gene lost 2 bases, with 12 bases spanning the gap. Germline V gives CDR1 LNHDA, CDR2 SQIVND (reference sequence). The CDR3 DNA follows: TGTGCCAGTAGTATCCGGGACTTACCCACAGATACGCAGTATTTT. Amino acid sequence: CASSIRDLPTDTQYF.

By frequency in the sample, this clone is medium-sized. The chain uses TRBV6-8 and TRBJ1-1, with a possible D match to TRBD1 (5 bases). The V gene lost 2 bases and the J gene lost 0 bases, with 7 bases spanning the gap. The germline CDR1 and CDR2 sequences are MNHGY and SAAAGT. CDR3 size: 14 residues. The CDR3 nucleotides read TGTGCCAGCAGTTACGGGGGATTGAACACTGAAGCTTTCTTT. Its translation: CASSYGGLNTEAFF.

This clone was observed a few times. The rearrangement links TRBV11-3 to TRBJ1-2; D perhaps matches TRBD1 (6 bases). This CDR3 is built from 14 residues. Deletions cut 5 bases from V and 8 bases from J, with 18 bases between. CDR1 SGHNT and CDR2 YENEEA come from the germline V gene. The CDR3 sequence is CASSRRQEVWGYTF. The CDR3 nucleotides are TGTGCCAGCAGCCGCCGACAGGAGGTGTGGGGCTACACCTTC.

This clone appeared a few times. The V and J genes are TRBV11-3 and TRBJ2-2, with 9 bases lining up with TRBD1. This CDR3 is built from 14 residues. Unmatched junction bases numbered 3, after V lost 8 bases and J lost 2 bases. Germline CDR1 reads SGHNT; CDR2 reads YENEEA. CDR3 sequence reads: CASRDRVNTGELFF. The CDR3 bases are TGTGCCAGCCGGGACAGGGTCAACACCGGGGAGCTGTTTTTT.

This clone was seen at least ten times. V usage is TRBV9 and J usage is TRBJ2-5; 12 positions agree with TRBD2. The CDR3 spans 16 residues. The V gene end was trimmed by 0 bases and the J gene end by 2 bases; junction bases not matched to a gene: 2. The V gene's germline CDR1 is SGDLS and CDR2 YYNGEE. The CDR3: CASSVGTSGVQETQYF. The CDR3 nucleotides are TGTGCCAGCAGCGTAGGGACTAGCGGGGTACAAGAGACCCAGTACTTC.

This clone occurred a few times. This sequence joins TRBV9 and TRBJ2-7; TRBD1 matches 9 bases. V was clipped by 5 bases and J by 9 bases; unmatched bases: 15. The CDR3 is 15 residues long. From germline, CDR1 is SGDLS and CDR2 YYNGEE. This CDR3 reads CASSERGQGWGVQYF. The CDR3 coding sequence is TGTGCCAGCAGTGAAAGGGGACAGGGTTGGGGTGTGCAGTACTTC.

This clone was detected ten times or more. The chain uses TRBV9 and TRBJ2-5; 12 bases map to TRBD2. The germline V gene has CDR1 SGDLS and CDR2 YYNGEE. J was trimmed by 4 bases and V by 2 bases; bases with no gene match: 3. CDR3 length: 15 residues. The CDR3 loop reads CASSVELAGGETQYF. CDR3 coding DNA: TGTGCCAGCAGCGTTGAACTAGCGGGGGGAGAGACCCAGTACTTC. Combining the CDR3 with reference TRBV9 and TRBJ2-5 gives the whole variable domain DSGVTQTPKHLITATGQRVTLRCSPRSGDLSVYWYQQSLDQGLQFLIQYYNGEERAKGNILERFSAQQFPDLHSELNLSSLELGDSALYFCASSVELAGGETQYFGPGTRLLVL.

This clone was counted between two and nine times. DNA for the CDR3: TGCAGCGTTGATAGGAGGGCTGACGAAAAACTGTTTTTT. Encoded protein: CSVDRRADEKLFF. The chain is built from TRBV29-1 and TRBJ1-4, with D uncertain. In germline, CDR1 is SQVTM, CDR2 ANQGSEA. Trimming took off 3 bases at V and 8 bases at J, with 13 bases between the two ends. The CDR3 is 13 amino acids.

The chain joins TRBV4-1 to TRBJ2-2; D ambiguous. Germline V lookup: CDR1 MGHRA, CDR2 YSYEKL. The CDR3 is made up of 14 amino acids. V gave up 8 bases and J gave up 0 bases, with 10 bases separating them. Here the CDR3 DNA reads TGCGCCAGCGGGCGCCTGGCGAACACCGGGGAGCTGTTTTTT. It codes for CASGRLANTGELFF.

The rearrangement uses TRBV6-8 and TRBJ1-6, with D perhaps TRBD1 (5 bases). CDR1 and CDR2 from the germline V gene are MNHGY and SAAAGT. The V end lost 5 bases, the J end lost 8 bases, and 13 bases lay between the germline ends. The CDR3 is 14 residues long. CDR3 bases: TGTGCCAGCAGTGTCCCGGGAGGGGATTCACCCCTCCACTTT. It encodes CASSVPGGDSPLHF.

The chain couples TRBV11-3 to TRBJ1-2; a weak D match, TRBD1 (6 bases). V lost 4 bases and J lost 4, with 16 bases in between. The CDR3 is 15 residues long. The germline gives CDR1 SGHNT, CDR2 YENEEA. The CDR3 spells CASSSGEGTFYGYTF. The CDR3 DNA reads TGTGCCAGCAGCTCCGGGGAGGGGACATTCTATGGCTACACCTTC.

This clone occurred a few times. CDR3 sequence reads: CASWEGPNTEAFF. The DNA of the CDR3 is TGCGCCAGCTGGGAAGGGCCTAACACTGAAGCTTTCTTT. This chain connects TRBV4-1 to TRBJ1-1; D gene unclear. Germline V gene sequence: CDR1 MGHRA, CDR2 YSYEKL. Trimming left V 8 bases short and J 2 bases short, with 12 bases between. The CDR3 is 13 residues long.

This clone appeared a few times. The gene calls are TRBV28 and TRBJ2-7; D not certain. The germline V and J ends were trimmed by 6 bases and 1 base, with 7 bases remaining between them. Germline V gene lookup returns CDR1 MDHEN and CDR2 SYDVKM. The CDR3 is 12 amino acids. This CDR3 reads CASSLLSYEQYF. CDR3 bases: TGTGCCAGCAGCCTCCTTTCCTACGAGCAGTACTTC.

V and J are TRBV18 and TRBJ2-2; no clear D gene. Trimming took 0 bases from V and 4 from J, leaving 3 bases between them. Germline-derived CDR1 and CDR2 are KGHSH and LQKENI. The CDR3 consists of 13 residues. CDR3 loop: CASSPPVTGELFF. In DNA, the CDR3 is TGTGCCAGCTCACCACCGGTCACCGGGGAGCTGTTTTTT.

The V gene is TRBV28, the J gene TRBJ2-1; 13 bases fit TRBD2. The CDR3 loop spans 16 amino acids. From germline, CDR1 is MDHEN and CDR2 SYDVKM. The V segment lost 5 bases and the J segment 9 bases; nucleotides outside the gene matches: 10. The CDR3 region has the DNA TGTGCCAGCAGTCCCACCGGGACTAGCGGGAATTTTGAGCAGTTCTTC. It yields the protein CASSPTGTSGNFEQFF.

The chain is built from TRBV11-3 and TRBJ2-1; D may match TRBD1 or TRBD2 (5 bases each). CDR3 size: 14 residues. Trimming removed 3 bases from V and 7 bases from J, with 13 bases in between. Germline CDR1 reads SGHNT; CDR2 reads YENEEA. CDR3 sequence: CASSLGVGNNEQFF. As DNA, the CDR3 is TGTGCCAGCAGCTTGGGGGTAGGGAATAATGAGCAGTTCTTC.